These 27 T cell receptor beta chains originate from one sample sequenced in a study of blood T cell repertoires in COVID-19. Sequencing was performed with immunoSEQ multiplex PCR; in TCRdb, only in-frame clones are kept and a portion is missing. The sample yields just over 90,000 clones, about 88% seen once. The material sequenced was peripheral blood. These receptors came from a woman of 80 years or more with acute or convalescent COVID-19.

The chain links TRBV19 to TRBJ1-1, with 8 bases that match TRBD1. This CDR3 is 14 amino acids long. The junction had 5 bases not matched to a gene; V was cut back by 7 bases and J by 1 base. In germline, CDR1 is LNHDA, CDR2 SQIVND (reference sequence). The DNA of the CDR3 is TGTGCCAGTAAGAGGACAGGGACGAACACTGAAGCTTTCTTT. This gives the protein CASKRTGTNTEAFF.

The chain employs TRBV21-1 and TRBJ2-5; the table names TRBD1, a call not compared with the DNA. TRBV21-1 is a pseudogene. The CDR3 is 15 residues long. CDR3 amino acids: CASSKSDRTQETQYF. DNA for the CDR3: TGTGCCAGCAGCAAAAGTGACAGGACCCAAGAGACCCAGTACTTC.

The chain has TRBV5-1 and TRBJ2-7, with 8 bases identical to TRBD2. The trim removed 2 bases at V and 0 bases at J, leaving 4 bases unmatched. CDR3 size: 15 residues. Germline-derived CDR1 and CDR2 are SGHRS and YFSETQ. This CDR3 is CASSFTGGDSYEQYF. Here the CDR3 DNA reads TGCGCCAGCAGCTTTACCGGGGGGGACTCCTACGAGCAGTACTTC.

The chain links TRBV20-1 to TRBJ2-3, with 10 nucleotides matching TRBD1. The CDR3 is 15 amino acids. Germline assignment: CDR1 DFQATT and CDR2 SNEGSKA (reference sequence). Germline trimming cut 3 bases from V and 2 bases from J; bases unmatched to any gene: 5. The CDR3: CSASSGQGTTDTQYF. CDR3 in DNA: TGCAGTGCTAGTTCGGGACAGGGGACCACAGATACGCAGTATTTT.

The J gene is TRBJ1-2, the V gene TRBV11-2; D is unresolved. Germline CDR1 SGHAT, CDR2 FQNNGV. The V gene lost 2 bases and the J gene lost 6 bases, with 7 bases spanning the gap. The CDR3 runs 12 residues. The CDR3 sequence is CASSLLGDGYTF. For the CDR3, the DNA is TGTGCCAGCAGCTTATTGGGCGATGGCTACACCTTC.

The chain uses TRBV2 and TRBJ2-1, with 7 bases matching TRBD1. In germline, CDR1 is SNHLY, CDR2 FYNNEI. V shed 4 bases, J shed 6 bases, and the junction held 6 bases outside the gene matches. The CDR3 loop spans 14 amino acids. CDR3: CASSGDRVPNEQFF. CDR3 sequence (DNA): TGTGCCAGCAGTGGAGACAGGGTACCCAATGAGCAGTTCTTC.

The rearrangement links TRBV19 to TRBJ2-1; 12 bases line up with TRBD2. The ends lost 3 bases at V and 7 bases at J; junction bases unmatched: 4. Germline CDR1 is LNHDA and CDR2 is SQIVND (reference sequence). The CDR3 extends over 15 amino acids. DNA for the CDR3: TGTGCCAGTAGTATCCCTAGCGGGGGGGAAAATGAGCAGTTCTTC. This gives the protein CASSIPSGGENEQFF.

The chain uses TRBV18 and TRBJ2-7, with TRBD1 identical over 10 bases. After removal of 3 bases from V and 6 bases from J, the junction contained 5 bases not matched to a gene. The CDR3 has 14 amino acids. Germline values: CDR1 KGHSH, CDR2 LQKENI. CDR3 in amino acids: CASSPQTGGGEQYF. CDR3 sequence (DNA): TGTGCCAGCTCACCTCAGACAGGGGGCGGCGAGCAGTACTTC.

Notes on this clone: Other DNA sequences in this sample translate to the same CDR3. This chain joins TRBV6-5 and TRBJ1-1, with a weak D call TRBD1 (6 bases). The ends were cut back, 3 bases at V and 2 bases at J, with 10 bases in the middle. Germline-derived CDR1 and CDR2 are MNHEY and SVGAGI. The CDR3 consists of 14 residues. This CDR3 is CASSYSQGNTEAFF. The CDR3 DNA reads as TGTGCCAGCAGTTATTCACAGGGAAACACTGAAGCTTTCTTT.

In this sample, this clone turned up a few times. The chain employs TRBV18 and TRBJ1-4, with D hard to call. The germline V gene has CDR1 KGHSH and CDR2 LQKENI. V was trimmed by 1 base and J by 0 bases, leaving 15 bases between them. The CDR3 has 18 amino acids. Here the CDR3 DNA reads TGTGCCAGCTCACCACGGTCGTCCTTCGGTGCAACTAATGAAAAACTGTTTTTT. Its protein product is CASSPRSSFGATNEKLFF.

This sequence joins TRBV27 and TRBJ1-4, with D maybe TRBD1 (5 bases). Between the trimmed V and J ends, which lost 4 bases and 4 bases, there was a span of 10 bases. The length of the CDR3 is 14 residues. Germline-derived CDR1 and CDR2 are MNHEY and SMNVEV (reference sequence). CDR3 loop: CASSWSGLNEKLFF. The CDR3 DNA reads TGTGCCAGCAGTTGGTCAGGGCTTAATGAAAAACTGTTTTTT.

V and J are TRBV5-6 and TRBJ2-1; D is undetermined. The germline V gene encodes CDR1 SGHDT and CDR2 YYEEEE. The length of the CDR3 is 13 residues. V lost 4 bases and J 10 bases, leaving 15 bases between the germline ends. In DNA form, the CDR3 reads TGTGCCAGCAGCCACTACCCAGAAATGGAGCAGTTCTTC. It is translated as CASSHYPEMEQFF.

The J gene is TRBJ1-6, the V gene TRBV7-2; TRBD1 aligns across 12 bases. This CDR3 region has 18 residues. Germline values: CDR1 SGHTA, CDR2 FQGNSA. J was trimmed by 6 bases and V by 1 base; bases with no gene match: 7. The CDR3 loop reads CASSLVGTGGWFNSPLHF. The CDR3, as DNA: TGTGCCAGCAGCTTAGTTGGGACAGGGGGCTGGTTTAATTCACCCCTCCACTTT. The full variable domain, rest sourced from reference TRBV7-2 and TRBJ1-6, is GAGVSQSPSNKVTEKGKDVELRCDPISGHTALYWYRQSLGQGLEFLIYFQGNSAPDKSGLPSDRFSAERTGGSVSTLTIQRTQQEDSAVYLCASSLVGTGGWFNSPLHFGNGTRLTVT.

The count of this clone is one. The junction shows a germline mismatch at one end, possibly a read error. The J gene is TRBJ2-5, the V gene TRBV7-7; 11 bases agree with TRBD2. The germline V gene encodes CDR1 SSHAT and CDR2 FNYEAQ (reference sequence). The CDR3 consists of 17 residues. CDR3 region: CASSAGASGGQQETQYF. The DNA of the CDR3 is TGTGCTAGCAGCGCAGGGGCTAGCGGGGGGCAACAAGAGACCCAGTACTTC.

This chain connects TRBV7-3 to TRBJ2-5; TRBD2 might be the D (6 bases). Trimming pared 0 bases from V and 4 bases from J, leaving 18 bases between. Germline values: CDR1 SGHTA, CDR2 FQGTGA. There are 17 residues in the CDR3. The DNA for the CDR3 is TGTGCCAGCAGCTTAACCCCGGGGATTGCGGGGAGAGAGACCCAGTACTTC. It yields the protein CASSLTPGIAGRETQYF.

The J gene is TRBJ2-1, the V gene TRBV10-3; 10 nucleotides line up with TRBD1. This CDR3 contains 14 residues. V shed 7 bases and J 6 bases; nucleotides not matched to a gene: 6. CDR1 and CDR2 from the germline V gene are ENHRY and SYGVKD. The CDR3: CAIMGQGTSNEQFF. In DNA, the CDR3 is TGTGCCATCATGGGACAGGGGACCTCCAATGAGCAGTTCTTC.

The rearrangement uses TRBV2 and TRBJ1-6; D ambiguous. From germline, CDR1 is SNHLY and CDR2 FYNNEI. CDR3 length: 13 residues. Trimming removed 8 bases at V and 7 bases at J, with 12 bases between. For the CDR3, the DNA is TGTGCCAGCTTAGGACTGTTGAATTCACCCCTCCACTTT. Translating gives CASLGLLNSPLHF.

This chain joins TRBV5-1 and TRBJ1-2; 7 bases fit TRBD1. The CDR3 is 13 residues long. The V and J ends lost 5 bases and 6 bases, in that order; junction bases with no gene match: 7. The germline V gene encodes CDR1 SGHRS and CDR2 YFSETQ. CDR3 coding DNA: TGCGCCAGCAGACCCACAGGGGAAAATGGCTACACCTTC. It codes for CASRPTGENGYTF.

The chain uses TRBV11-1 and TRBJ2-3, with TRBD2 matching 8 bases. The CDR3 loop spans 14 amino acids. V dropped 5 bases and J dropped 8; count of bases not matched to a gene: 9. Germline lookup yields CDR1 SGHAT and CDR2 FQDESV (reference sequence). CDR3 nucleotides: TGTGCCAGCAGCGTGGGACTAGTTACGGGTACGCAGTATTTT. This encodes CASSVGLVTGTQYF.

The chain is built from TRBV18 and TRBJ1-4; D is unresolved. CDR1 KGHSH and CDR2 LQKENI come from the germline V gene. This CDR3 spans 13 amino acids. Trimming cost V 0 bases and J 13 bases, with 12 bases left between them. The CDR3 protein is CASSPPRERRLFF. CDR3 bases: TGTGCCAGCTCACCACCTCGGGAGCGGCGACTGTTTTTT. Full variable domain (missing parts from reference TRBV18 and TRBJ1-4): NAGVMQNPRHLVRRRGQEARLRCSPMKGHSHVYWYRQLPEEGLKFMVYLQKENIIDESGMPKERFSAEFPKEGPSILRIQQVVRGDSAAYFCASSPPRERRLFFGSGTQLSVL.

J is TRBJ2-1 and V is TRBV11-3, with 9 positions matching TRBD1. CDR1 is SGHNT, CDR2 YENEEA, per germline. Trimming at V came to 2 bases and at J to 7 bases, leaving 6 bases not matched to a gene. The length of the CDR3 is 15 residues. CDR3 nucleotide sequence: TGTGCCAGCAGCTTAATGGGGACAGGGAAAAATGAGCAGTTCTTC. Protein product: CASSLMGTGKNEQFF.

The chain employs TRBV27 and TRBJ1-4, with 8 bases matching TRBD1. The V and J ends lost 6 bases and 7 bases, in that order; junction bases with no gene match: 4. The germline CDR1 and CDR2 sequences are MNHEY and SMNVEV (reference sequence). This CDR3 is built from 13 residues. The CDR3 DNA sequence: TGTGCCAGCAGCGGACAGGGTTTTGAAAAACTGTTTTTT. Translated, it gives CASSGQGFEKLFF.

V usage is TRBV9 and J usage is TRBJ2-7; 13 bases are a match to TRBD2. With V trimmed by 0 bases and J by 3 bases, 6 bases remained unmatched. The CDR3 runs 17 residues. Germline-derived CDR1 and CDR2 are SGDLS and YYNGEE. CDR3 sequence: CASSVAPRTSGGYEQYF. Here the CDR3 DNA reads TGTGCCAGCAGCGTAGCACCACGGACTAGCGGGGGCTACGAGCAGTACTTC.

The V gene is TRBV12-5, the J gene TRBJ2-2; the match to TRBD2 covers 8 bases. Germline V gene data show CDR1 as LGHNT and CDR2 as FRNRAP. This CDR3 region has 20 residues. V lost 0 bases and J lost 2; bases outside the gene matches: 14. The CDR3 nucleotides read TGTGCTAGTGGTTTGGTAGCCCGCGGGGGGCTAAACGTCAACACCGGGGAGCTGTTTTTT. Encoded protein: CASGLVARGGLNVNTGELFF.

V gene TRBV11-3 combines with J gene TRBJ2-5; D possibly corresponds to TRBD2 (6 bases). V dropped 5 bases and J dropped 5 bases, with 12 bases sitting between them. Germline values: CDR1 SGHNT, CDR2 YENEEA. The CDR3 covers 13 residues. CDR3 coding DNA: TGTGCCAGCAGCATCCGGGGGTCGGAGACCCAGTACTTC. Its translation: CASSIRGSETQYF.

This clone was seen a few times. The chain combines TRBV6-5 with TRBJ1-2, with TRBD1 as a possible D gene (6 bases). Germline CDR1 and CDR2: MNHEY and SVGAGI. The CDR3 is 13 amino acids. Between the trimmed V and J ends, which lost 3 bases and 5 bases, there was a span of 10 bases. The CDR3 loop reads CASSYTRGYGYTF. The CDR3 region has the DNA TGTGCCAGCAGTTATACAAGGGGGTATGGCTACACCTTC.

The rearrangement uses TRBV10-1 and TRBJ2-7; maybe TRBD2 (5 bases). V shed 4 bases and J shed 3 bases, with 10 bases lying between them. This CDR3 is 13 amino acids long. From germline, CDR1 is WNHNN and CDR2 SYGVQD (reference sequence). CDR3 sequence: CASSVGLNYEQYF. The CDR3 DNA reads as TGCGCCAGCAGTGTCGGACTCAACTACGAGCAGTACTTC.